This T cell receptor beta chain was sequenced in a study of blood T cell repertoires in COVID-19. Sequencing used immunoSEQ multiplex PCR; TCRdb keeps in-frame clones, though not all of them. The table includes about 170,000 clones, about four fifths detected once. The V end lost 4 bases, the J end lost 0 bases, and 7 bases lay between the germline ends. Germline CDR1 is SNHLY and CDR2 is FYNNEI. The CDR3 is 15 amino acids. This clonotype was obtained from an elderly woman with acute or convalescent COVID-19. The sequenced sample consisted of peripheral blood. The V gene is TRBV2, the J gene TRBJ2-6; D ambiguous. Written as DNA, the CDR3 is TGTGCCAGCAGTGCTGACTCCTCTGGGGCCAACGTCCTGACTTTC. It encodes CASSADSSGANVLTF.